The rows below give T cell receptor beta chains drawn from one sample of a study of beta chain features in type 1 diabetes. Here immunoSEQ multiplex PCR was the method, and the copy in TCRdb shows in-frame clones only, minus some. The sample carries just over 450,000 clones, 30% recorded once. Sequences were obtained from naive CD4+ T cells from blood. These receptors originate from a man younger than 35 in good health. Both conserved end residues are part of each CDR3. Fields, in order: D gene, V gene, clone size, J gene, CDR3 protein, CDR3 DNA. The D gene is left open where the match is weak. Clone size, where shown, is once, few, many, or a class for clones that have expanded.

d_gene: -
v_gene: TRBV9
abundance: -
j_gene: TRBJ2-1
CDR3aa: CASSARPLAEDEQFF
CDR3nt: TGTGCCAGCAGCGCACGCCCACTAGCTGAGGATGAGCAGTTCTTC

d_gene: -
v_gene: TRBV30
abundance: once
j_gene: TRBJ2-1
CDR3aa: CALTGTFYNEQFF
CDR3nt: TGTGCTCTTACCGGGACATTCTACAATGAGCAGTTCTTC

d_gene: TRBD1
v_gene: TRBV7-3
abundance: -
j_gene: TRBJ2-5
CDR3aa: CASSVTGGQETQYF
CDR3nt: TGTGCCAGCAGCGTCACAGGGGGACAAGAGACCCAGTACTTC

d_gene: -
v_gene: TRBV30
abundance: few
j_gene: TRBJ2-7
CDR3aa: CAWRADSYEQYF
CDR3nt: TGTGCCTGGAGAGCGGACTCCTACGAGCAGTACTTC

d_gene: -
v_gene: TRBV15
abundance: -
j_gene: TRBJ1-2
CDR3aa: CATSRGGVVYGYTF
CDR3nt: TGTGCCACCAGCCGGGGGGGTGTCGTCTATGGCTACACCTTC

d_gene: TRBD1
v_gene: TRBV29-1
abundance: -
j_gene: TRBJ1-1
CDR3aa: CSVGRQGGVNTEAFF
CDR3nt: TGCAGCGTTGGGCGACAGGGGGGCGTTAACACTGAAGCTTTCTTT

d_gene: TRBD1
v_gene: TRBV30
abundance: few
j_gene: TRBJ1-2
CDR3aa: CAWSRDRGFYGYTF
CDR3nt: TGTGCCTGGAGCCGGGACAGGGGCTTCTATGGCTACACCTTC

d_gene: -
v_gene: TRBV30
abundance: -
j_gene: TRBJ1-1
CDR3aa: CAWSPRRSTEAFF
CDR3nt: TGTGCCTGGAGCCCCCGGCGATCCACTGAAGCTTTCTTT

d_gene: TRBD2
v_gene: TRBV5-1
abundance: few
j_gene: TRBJ2-1
CDR3aa: CASSFGGGRAGEQFF
CDR3nt: TGCGCCAGCAGCTTCGGTGGCGGGAGGGCAGGTGAGCAGTTCTTC

d_gene: TRBD2
v_gene: TRBV9
abundance: -
j_gene: TRBJ2-3
CDR3aa: CASSVEASGSTDTQYF
CDR3nt: TGTGCCAGCAGCGTAGAGGCTAGCGGGAGCACAGATACGCAGTATTTT

d_gene: TRBD1
v_gene: TRBV10-3
abundance: few
j_gene: TRBJ2-7
CDR3aa: CAISRDRGAYEQYF
CDR3nt: TGTGCCATCAGTCGGGACAGGGGAGCCTACGAGCAGTACTTC

d_gene: -
v_gene: TRBV6-5
abundance: -
j_gene: TRBJ2-3
CDR3aa: CASSPQRHSTDTQYF
CDR3nt: TGTGCCAGCAGCCCTCAGCGCCATAGCACAGATACGCAGTATTTT

d_gene: -
v_gene: TRBV29-1
abundance: -
j_gene: TRBJ1-1
CDR3aa: CSVEPAGGSTEAFF
CDR3nt: TGCAGCGTTGAACCCGCCGGTGGTAGCACTGAAGCTTTCTTT

d_gene: -
v_gene: TRBV7-9
abundance: -
j_gene: TRBJ2-1
CDR3aa: CASSLLSSSYNEQFF
CDR3nt: TGTGCCAGCAGCTTACTCAGCAGCTCCTACAATGAGCAGTTCTTC

d_gene: -
v_gene: TRBV25-1
abundance: -
j_gene: TRBJ2-1
CDR3aa: CASSEWGAGEQFF
CDR3nt: TGTGCCAGCAGTGAGTGGGGGGCGGGGGAGCAGTTCTTC

d_gene: -
v_gene: TRBV6-5
abundance: -
j_gene: TRBJ2-7
CDR3aa: CASGRAYEQYF
CDR3nt: TGTGCCAGCGGACGGGCCTACGAGCAGTACTTC

d_gene: -
v_gene: TRBV28
abundance: few
j_gene: TRBJ2-3
CDR3aa: CASSSTDTQYF
CDR3nt: TGTGCCAGCAGCAGCACAGATACGCAGTATTTT

d_gene: -
v_gene: TRBV25-1
abundance: -
j_gene: TRBJ1-2
CDR3aa: CASSPSTGGRDYGYTF
CDR3nt: TGTGCCAGCAGTCCAAGCACGGGAGGCAGGGACTATGGCTACACCTTC

d_gene: TRBD2
v_gene: TRBV7-9
abundance: -
j_gene: TRBJ2-2
CDR3aa: CASSLAGVTGELFF
CDR3nt: TGTGCCAGCAGTCTAGCGGGAGTAACCGGGGAGCTGTTTTTT

d_gene: TRBD2
v_gene: TRBV7-9
abundance: -
j_gene: TRBJ2-7
CDR3aa: CASSPTSGIEQYF
CDR3nt: TGTGCCAGCAGCCCGACTAGCGGAATCGAGCAGTACTTC

d_gene: TRBD2
v_gene: TRBV9
abundance: few
j_gene: TRBJ2-3
CDR3aa: CASSPSGITDTQYF
CDR3nt: TGTGCCAGCAGCCCCAGCGGGATCACAGATACGCAGTATTTT

d_gene: TRBD1
v_gene: TRBV18
abundance: few
j_gene: TRBJ2-1
CDR3aa: CASSTDRGRNEQFF
CDR3nt: TGTGCCAGCTCAACGGACAGGGGCCGAAATGAGCAGTTCTTC

d_gene: -
v_gene: TRBV7-9
abundance: -
j_gene: TRBJ2-7
CDR3aa: CASSFPGATHEQYF
CDR3nt: TGTGCCAGCAGCTTCCCGGGGGCCACCCACGAGCAGTACTTC

d_gene: TRBD1
v_gene: TRBV7-2
abundance: -
j_gene: TRBJ2-1
CDR3aa: CASSRGQNQFF
CDR3nt: TGTGCCAGCAGCCGGGGACAGAACCAGTTCTTC

d_gene: TRBD2
v_gene: TRBV27
abundance: -
j_gene: TRBJ2-1
CDR3aa: CASSLLPNAAGVLFF
CDR3nt: TGTGCCAGCAGTTTATTGCCCAATGCAGCGGGAGTCCTGTTCTTC

d_gene: -
v_gene: TRBV30
abundance: -
j_gene: TRBJ1-2
CDR3aa: CAWRGVDDYGYTF
CDR3nt: TGTGCCTGGAGGGGGGTAGATGACTATGGCTACACCTTC

d_gene: TRBD2
v_gene: TRBV5-1
abundance: -
j_gene: TRBJ2-1
CDR3aa: CASSLRAGGPNEQFF
CDR3nt: TGCGCCAGCAGTTTACGAGCGGGAGGGCCAAATGAGCAGTTCTTC

d_gene: -
v_gene: TRBV30
abundance: few
j_gene: TRBJ2-7
CDR3aa: CAWSVRTPHYEQYF
CDR3nt: TGTGCCTGGAGTGTACGGACACCGCACTACGAGCAGTACTTC

d_gene: -
v_gene: TRBV7-8
abundance: once
j_gene: TRBJ1-5
CDR3aa: CASSQAGGDGDQPQHF
CDR3nt: TGTGCCAGCAGCCAAGCTGGAGGGGACGGAGATCAGCCCCAGCATTTT